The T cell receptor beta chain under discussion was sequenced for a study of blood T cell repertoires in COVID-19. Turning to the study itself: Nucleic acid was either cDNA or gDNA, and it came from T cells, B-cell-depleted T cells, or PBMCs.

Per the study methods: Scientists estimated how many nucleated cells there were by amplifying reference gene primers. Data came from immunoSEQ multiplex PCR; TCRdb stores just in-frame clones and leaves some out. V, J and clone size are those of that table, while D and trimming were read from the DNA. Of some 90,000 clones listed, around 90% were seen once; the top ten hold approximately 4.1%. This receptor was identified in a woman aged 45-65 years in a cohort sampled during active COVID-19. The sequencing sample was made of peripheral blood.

The CDR3: CASSLSIPPPYEQYF. The CDR3 bases are TGTGCCAGCAGCTTATCTATTCCCCCGCCCTACGAGCAGTACTTC. The chain links TRBV7-9 to TRBJ2-7; D unresolved. CDR1 is SEHNR, CDR2 FQNEAQ, per germline (reference sequence). The CDR3 consists of 15 residues. V was shortened by 2 bases and J by 2 bases, with 13 bases between the two germline ends.